The clone carrying this TCR beta chain was counted between two and nine times. Individuals drawn from about 26 US areas were roughly 18 to 100 years old. This entry is derived from a study of blood T cell repertoires in COVID-19. Across the whole study: T cells, B-cell-depleted T cells, or PBMCs supplied cDNA or gDNA.

Germline lookup yields CDR1 MNHEY and CDR2 SVGEGT. There are 15 residues in the CDR3. J was trimmed by 2 bases and V by 6 bases; bases with no gene match: 6. TCRdb keeps only in-frame clones here, not all; method: immunoSEQ multiplex PCR. The table shows a few hundred thousand clones, with around nine tenths occurring only once. The source of this sequence is a woman in her thirties or forties who had recovered from COVID-19. The rearrangement links TRBV6-2 or TRBV6-3 to TRBJ2-5, with TRBD2 matching 10 bases. Material for sequencing was PBMCs or T cells enriched from blood (not recorded which). Here the CDR3 reads CASSRGTSVQETQYF. CDR3 DNA: TGTGCCAGCAGCCGAGGGACTAGCGTACAAGAGACCCAGTACTTC.